These 27 T cell receptor beta chains originate from one sample sequenced in a study of TIL therapy for anti-PD-1-resistant metastatic lung cancer. The immunoSEQ assay was v3. Only in-frame clones appear in the TCRdb table, and some are missing; sequencing was by immunoSEQ multiplex PCR. The repertoire consists of around 100,000 clones, with about 71% occurring once and the leading ten covering roughly 9.7%. This sample's time point: pre-treatment sample, taken before nivolumab and TIL therapy. Pleural nodules or supraclavicular lymph nodes made up most of the excised metastases sampled. Here the sequenced sample was tumor tissue, taken at baseline. Source of these receptors: a person between 25 and 80 years old with non-small cell lung cancer.

This clone was detected only once. The chain is built from TRBV30 and TRBJ2-5; D not certain. This CDR3 has 12 residues. CDR1 and CDR2 (germline): GTSNPN, SVGIG (reference sequence). With 2 bases removed from V and 4 bases from J, the gap between germline ends came to 8 bases. CDR3 loop: CAWSTAAETQYF. CDR3 nucleotides: TGTGCCTGGAGTACGGCTGCAGAGACCCAGTACTTC.

The chain recombines TRBV6-5 with TRBJ1-1; 7 bases are shared with TRBD1. Looked up from germline, CDR1 is MNHEY and CDR2 is SVGAGI. Trimming cost V 2 bases and J 5 bases; bases outside gene matches: 5. The CDR3 runs 14 residues. The CDR3 DNA reads TGTGCCAGCAGTTACGACAGGGTGGAGACTGAAGCTTTCTTT. This codes for CASSYDRVETEAFF.

This chain uses TRBV18 with TRBJ1-5; D call uncertain. The germline V gene has CDR1 KGHSH and CDR2 LQKENI. The V and J ends lost 3 bases and 3 bases respectively, with 3 bases between them. This CDR3 comprises 12 residues. The CDR3 loop reads CASSPYNQPQHF. DNA for the CDR3: TGTGCCAGCTCACCCTACAATCAGCCCCAGCATTTT. Combining the CDR3 with reference TRBV18 and TRBJ1-5 gives the whole variable domain NAGVMQNPRHLVRRRGQEARLRCSPMKGHSHVYWYRQLPEEGLKFMVYLQKENIIDESGMPKERFSAEFPKEGPSILRIQQVVRGDSAAYFCASSPYNQPQHFGDGTRLSIL.

Points on this clone: Compared with germline, one end of the junction differs, possibly owing to a read error. CDR3 loop: CATSDPTAGKGYGHTF. In nucleotides, the CDR3 is TGTGCCACCAGTGATCCCACAGCGGGGAAGGGCTATGGCCACACCTTC. The chain is built from TRBV24-1 and TRBJ1-2; D is unresolved. This CDR3 comprises 16 residues. Germline V CDR1 and CDR2: KGHDR, SFDVKD.

The gene calls are TRBV10-1 and TRBJ2-1, with 11 bases identical to TRBD1. The V and J ends lost 0 bases and 5 bases, in that order; junction bases with no gene match: 6. The CDR3 covers 17 residues. The germline CDR1 and CDR2 sequences are WNHNN and SYGVQD (reference sequence). CDR3 sequence reads: CASSESIGTGGNNEQFF. The DNA for the CDR3 is TGCGCCAGCAGTGAGTCGATCGGGACAGGGGGTAACAATGAGCAGTTCTTC.

This clone came up a few times. The chain has TRBV18 and TRBJ1-1; D gene uncertain. This CDR3 comprises 14 residues. CDR1 and CDR2 from the germline V gene are KGHSH and LQKENI. V lost 3 bases and J lost 1, with 9 bases in between. CDR3 in amino acids: CASSPVSRNTEAFF. CDR3 bases: TGTGCCAGCTCACCGGTGAGTAGGAACACTGAAGCTTTCTTT.

The rearrangement joins TRBV28 to TRBJ1-1; 8 bases are a match to TRBD1. Germline V gene sequence: CDR1 MDHEN, CDR2 SYDVKM. Losses at the gene ends were 3 bases for V and 1 base for J; bases not matched to a gene: 13. This CDR3 comprises 18 residues. CDR3 residues: CASSFLIGQGGRNTEAFF. In DNA form, the CDR3 reads TGTGCCAGCAGTTTTCTCATAGGACAGGGAGGGCGGAACACTGAAGCTTTCTTT.

The chain carries TRBV7-2 and TRBJ2-3; D ambiguous. V lost 2 bases to trimming and J lost 5 bases, with 11 bases between them. The CDR3 spans 14 residues. Germline V gives CDR1 SGHTA, CDR2 FQGNSA. CDR3 in amino acids: CASSLMPVGDTQYF. CDR3 nucleotides: TGTGCCAGCAGCTTAATGCCCGTGGGAGATACGCAGTATTTT.

CDR3 amino acids: CASSFGGSSTDTQYF. Here the CDR3 DNA reads TGTGCCAGCAGCTTCGGCGGTTCTAGCACAGATACGCAGTATTTT. The rearrangement joins TRBV11-2 to TRBJ2-3; D is undetermined. Germline V gene lookup returns CDR1 SGHAT and CDR2 FQNNGV. This CDR3 is built from 15 residues. Trimming took 3 bases from V and 0 from J, leaving 10 bases between them.

The chain recombines TRBV27 with TRBJ2-7, with unresolved D. Germline loops: CDR1 MNHEY, CDR2 SMNVEV (reference sequence). V was clipped by 6 bases and J by 7 bases, with 13 bases between them. The length of the CDR3 is 12 residues. CDR3 nucleotide sequence: TGTGCCAGCAGACAAGGCCTGGGGGAGCAGTACTTC. Translated: CASRQGLGEQYF.

The chain recombines TRBV6-5 with TRBJ2-1; D is undetermined. V lost 8 bases and J lost 14, with 19 bases in between. The CDR3 consists of 12 residues. Looked up from germline, CDR1 is MNHEY and CDR2 is SVGAGI. Here the CDR3 reads CASHTTQTRKFF. The CDR3 nucleotides read TGTGCCAGCCATACCACCCAGACACGGAAGTTCTTC.

The table lists this clone with a count of one. The chain links TRBV7-2 to TRBJ2-7; perhaps TRBD2 as D (6 bases). With 1 base removed from V and 7 bases from J, the gap between germline ends came to 20 bases. The germline gives CDR1 SGHTA, CDR2 FQGNSA. There are 16 residues in the CDR3. As DNA, the CDR3 is TGTGCCAGCAGCTTAGGACGGGTGGCGGGGAGAGAGGAGCAGTACTTC. Translated, it gives CASSLGRVAGREEQYF.

The genes are TRBV20-1 and TRBJ1-4; D remains ambiguous. The V and J ends lost 3 bases and 7 bases respectively, with 9 bases between them. The CDR3 is 12 residues long. CDR1 and CDR2 from the germline V gene are DFQATT and SNEGSKA (reference sequence). For the CDR3, the DNA is TGCAGTGCTAGTTTAAGAGGTGAAAAACTGTTTTTT. Its protein is CSASLRGEKLFF.

The V call is TRBV5-6, the J call TRBJ1-2; D possibly corresponds to TRBD1 (6 bases). With 4 bases removed from V and 8 bases from J, the gap between germline ends came to 15 bases. Germline V gene lookup returns CDR1 SGHDT and CDR2 YYEEEE. This CDR3 region has 13 residues. DNA of the CDR3: TGTGCCAGCAGCCTAACAGGGACTATGGGCTACACCTTC. Its translation is CASSLTGTMGYTF.

With regard to this clone: One end of the junction fails to match germline, which may point to a read error. The chain has TRBV7-2 and TRBJ2-3; D gene unclear. Per germline, CDR1 SGHTA and CDR2 FQGNSA. The CDR3 extends over 11 amino acids. The DNA for the CDR3 is TGTGCCAGCAGCTTAACAGCCCCGTTGACTTTT. Its protein is CASSLTAPLTF.

This rearrangement joins TRBV28 to TRBJ1-5; TRBD1 matches 7 bases. Germline V gives CDR1 MDHEN, CDR2 SYDVKM. CDR3 length: 15 amino acids. After removal of 1 base from V and 2 bases from J, the junction contained 2 bases not matched to a gene. The CDR3 reads CASSLLTGGNQPQHF. In DNA form, the CDR3 reads TGTGCCAGCAGTTTATTAACAGGGGGCAATCAGCCCCAGCATTTT.

This clone showed up just a few times. The chain recombines TRBV4-1 with TRBJ1-5; D may be TRBD1 (5 bases). CDR1 is MGHRA and CDR2 is YSYEKL in the germline V gene. Between the trimmed V and J ends, which lost 6 bases and 3 bases, there was a span of 15 bases. CDR3 size: 15 residues. CDR3 residues: CASSRQTGYNQPQHF. The CDR3 DNA reads TGCGCCAGCAGTCGACAAACAGGTTACAATCAGCCCCAGCATTTT.

This clone was detected a few times. J is TRBJ2-1 and V is TRBV30, with a possible D match to TRBD2 (6 bases). The CDR3 length is 15 residues. Germline V gene data show CDR1 as GTSNPN and CDR2 as SVGIG (reference sequence). The V and J ends lost 2 bases and 5 bases respectively, with 16 bases between them. The CDR3 sequence is CAWSNLGRTNNEQFF. CDR3 coding DNA: TGTGCCTGGAGTAACTTAGGGAGGACGAACAATGAGCAGTTCTTC.

V usage is TRBV18 and J usage is TRBJ1-5; maybe TRBD1 (5 bases). This CDR3 is built from 15 residues. Germline lookup yields CDR1 KGHSH and CDR2 LQKENI. V was clipped by 1 base and J by 2 bases, with 9 bases between them. The DNA of the CDR3 is TGTGCCAGCTCACCACTTGGCAGGGGCAATCAGCCCCAGCATTTT. This sequence encodes CASSPLGRGNQPQHF.

The chain uses TRBV6-6 and TRBJ2-7; the D gene is possibly TRBD2 (5 bases). With 5 bases removed from V and 4 bases from J, the gap between germline ends came to 9 bases. This CDR3 is built from 12 residues. Germline V gene lookup returns CDR1 MNHNY and CDR2 SVGAGI (reference sequence). The CDR3 loop is CASSSRGYEQYF. Here the CDR3 DNA reads TGTGCCAGCAGTAGCCGGGGTTACGAGCAGTACTTC.

V usage is TRBV10-3 and J usage is TRBJ1-2, with 7 bases fitting TRBD1. V was clipped by 3 bases and J by 0 bases; unmatched bases: 10. CDR3 size: 17 residues. CDR1 and CDR2 (germline): ENHRY, SYGVKD. The CDR3 is CAISDPDRRLANYGYTF. CDR3 in DNA: TGTGCCATCAGTGACCCGGACAGGAGACTAGCTAACTATGGCTACACCTTC.

V gene TRBV28 combines with J gene TRBJ1-3; D is unresolved. CDR1 is MDHEN and CDR2 is SYDVKM in the germline V gene. This CDR3 has 15 amino acids. Trimming removed 5 bases from V and 5 bases from J, with 16 bases in between. CDR3 region: CASSPSRANRNTIYF. DNA of the CDR3: TGTGCCAGCAGTCCGAGTCGGGCCAACAGAAACACCATATATTTT.

The table lists this clone with a count of one. The chain combines TRBV6-5 with TRBJ2-5, with 7 nucleotides matching TRBD1. After removal of 8 bases from V and 2 bases from J, the junction contained 8 bases not matched to a gene. CDR1 is MNHEY, CDR2 SVGAGI, per germline. The CDR3 has 14 amino acids. The CDR3 DNA follows: TGTGCCAGCCAGCCAGGGGGAAAACAAGAGACCCAGTACTTC. As protein: CASQPGGKQETQYF.

V and J are TRBV3-1 (or the pseudogene TRBV3-2) and TRBJ2-7, with 8 bases aligning to TRBD2. Germline CDR1 is LGHDT and CDR2 is YNNKEL (reference sequence). J gave up 5 bases and V 4 bases, and 4 bases lay outside the gene matches. CDR3 length: 13 amino acids. The chain's CDR3 is CASSRLARNEQYF. The CDR3 DNA reads as TGTGCCAGCAGCCGACTAGCGAGGAACGAGCAGTACTTC.

This clone was counted many times. The rearrangement links TRBV6-5 to TRBJ1-1; D is perhaps TRBD1 (5 bases). V was clipped by 5 bases and J by 11 bases, with 18 bases between them. The CDR3 sequence is 13 residues long. Germline V gene sequence: CDR1 MNHEY, CDR2 SVGAGI. The CDR3 sequence: CASSTRTQAGAFF. CDR3 coding DNA: TGTGCCAGCAGTACACGGACACAGGCCGGGGCTTTCTTT.

CDR3 sequence: CASSFGGLWDGYTF. CDR3 nucleotide sequence: TGTGCCAGCAGCTTTGGGGGCCTCTGGGACGGCTACACCTTC. The V and J genes are TRBV7-9 and TRBJ1-2; tentatively, D is TRBD1 (6 bases). The ends were cut back, 3 bases at V and 8 bases at J, with 16 bases in the middle. The CDR3 is made up of 14 amino acids. The germline V gene encodes CDR1 SEHNR and CDR2 FQNEAQ (reference sequence). The full variable domain, its missing parts supplied by reference TRBV7-9 and TRBJ1-2, is DTGVSQNPRHKITKRGQNVTFRCDPISEHNRLYWYRQTLGQGPEFLTYFQNEAQLEKSRLLSDRFSAERPKGSFSTLEIQRTEQGDSAMYLCASSFGGLWDGYTFGSGTRLTVV.

This clone was seen repeatedly, ten times or more. V and J are TRBV12-3 or TRBV12-4 and TRBJ1-2; D gene unclear. The CDR3 totals 12 residues. V was trimmed by 3 bases and J by 8 bases, leaving 10 bases between them. The DNA of the CDR3 is TGTGCCAGCAGTTTCTACGGTGGCGGCTACACCTTC. Translation: CASSFYGGGYTF.